This T cell receptor beta chain was captured by sequencing in a study of cytomegalovirus exposure and HLA in healthy donors. Turning to the study itself: Within the Caucasian-associated ancestry cluster were roughly 82% of the approximately 390 genotyped donors. Notes on the study in general: The listing of some 170 TCR beta chains classed them as cytomegalovirus-associated. The study assumed roughly uniform donor sequencing depth for presence/absence analyses.

After removal of 1 base from V and 4 bases from J, the junction contained 3 bases not matched to a gene. The CDR3 extends over 17 amino acids. The V gene's germline CDR1 is LGHNA and CDR2 YSLEER. 60 Vbeta and 13 Jbeta primers were used in PCR. Method: immunoSEQ multiplex PCR; TCRdb's copy keeps in-frame clones and lacks some. The table includes under 150,000 clones, over 65% detected once. Concerning this clone itself: Its antigen is not identified.

Sequencing input: PBMCs. The clonotype comes from a woman aged 30 to 39 in good health and CMV-seropositive. The rearrangement uses TRBV4-3 and TRBJ2-2; TRBD2 matches 13 bases. DNA for the CDR3: TGCGCCAGCAGCCAAGGACTAGCGGGGGGCGGCACCGGGGAGCTGTTTTTT. Amino acid sequence: CASSQGLAGGGTGELFF.